This note documents a single T cell receptor (beta chain) sequence. Its specificity is not known. The CDR3 runs to 15 residues. Germline V CDR1 and CDR2: MDHEN, SYDVKM. V shed 2 bases and J shed 6 bases, with 16 bases lying between them. The sample is drawn from a study of vaccination and CD4 T cells after COVID-19. Indicated treatment: roughly ten-day PBMC culture with coronavirus spike peptide pools or control peptides (ViraFEST assay). Cultured CD4+ T-cell DNA underwent Oncomine TCR Beta short-read sequencing. TCRdb reanalysed the PCR reads using MiXCR and keeps one entry per CDR3 protein. The table lists 24,000 or so distinct CDR3 sequences, roughly 42% of them singletons.

The rearrangement uses TRBV28 and TRBJ1-2; D is unresolved. The sequenced sample was CD4+ T cells from blood, cultured in vitro. The receptor was isolated from a human donor who had recovered from COVID-19. The CDR3 protein is CASSLGQVLPNGYTF. In DNA, the CDR3 is TGTGCCAGCAGTTTAGGCCAGGTATTACCCAATGGCTACACCTTC.